This T cell receptor (beta chain) appears in the sequencing data of a study of blood T cell repertoires in COVID-19. Across the study: Sources were T cells, B-cell-depleted T cells, or PBMCs; the material itself was cDNA or gDNA.

Recovered status in Cohort 3 required two negative PCRs, clearance, or symptom resolution. Authors' analysis steps: Cell counts per sample came from amplifying reference gene primers. TCRdb's table, derived via immunoSEQ multiplex PCR, lists solely in-frame clones and lacks some. That table is the source of V, J and clone size, and D and trimming were worked out from the DNA. The table records some 530,000 clones, 70% to 90% of them present only once. This CDR3 spans 15 amino acids. V lost 0 bases, J lost 4 bases, and 13 bases lay in between. Germline V lookup: CDR1 SGHRS, CDR2 YFSETQ. This clone was counted between two and nine times.

This chain links TRBV5-1 with TRBJ1-1, with D maybe TRBD1 (5 bases). Sequencing used PBMCs or T cells enriched from blood (not recorded which). The sequence was collected from an older woman who had recovered from COVID-19. CDR3 protein: CASSLGTSISTEAFF. The CDR3 DNA reads as TGCGCCAGCAGCTTGGGGACATCCATTAGCACTGAAGCTTTCTTT.